This record covers a single T cell receptor (beta chain). What it recognizes is unknown. The CDR3 consists of 13 residues. The V gene lost 0 bases and the J gene lost 15 bases, with 16 bases spanning the gap. This sample was taken from a study of cytomegalovirus exposure and HLA in healthy donors. Looking at the study overall: A later analysis reported the same platform for the 95 to 150 validation repertoires and the roughly 700 first-cohort repertoires.

This table comes from immunoSEQ multiplex PCR, and its TCRdb copy is limited to in-frame clones, with some not included. Of 150,000 to 200,000 clones in the sample, 86% were seen once. Study-wide points: With high specificity and sensitivity, the classifier reportedly diagnosed cytomegalovirus status. Three CMV-associated chains were confirmed in vitro to be specific for CMV antigens.

Sequencing was done on a sample of PBMCs. The receptor's source is a woman under 30 in good health and CMV-seronegative. This sequence joins TRBV23-1 and TRBJ2-3; D is undetermined. TRBV23-1 qualifies as an ORF whose function is uncertain. CDR3 nucleotide sequence: TGCGCCAGCAGTCAATCGAAAGCCAGGTCCCGCTATTTT. It is translated as CASSQSKARSRYF.